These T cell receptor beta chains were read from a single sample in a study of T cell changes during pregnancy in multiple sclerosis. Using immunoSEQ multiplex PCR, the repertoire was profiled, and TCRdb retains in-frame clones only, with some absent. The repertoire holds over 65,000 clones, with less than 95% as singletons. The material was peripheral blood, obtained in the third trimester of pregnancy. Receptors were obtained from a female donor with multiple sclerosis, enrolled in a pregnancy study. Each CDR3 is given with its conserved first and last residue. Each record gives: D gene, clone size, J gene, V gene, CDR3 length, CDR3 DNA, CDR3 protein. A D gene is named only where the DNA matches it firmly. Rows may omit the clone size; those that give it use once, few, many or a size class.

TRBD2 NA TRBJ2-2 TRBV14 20 TGTGCCAGCAGCCCGCAGACGATACTAGCGGGGGGGCCGATCACCGGGGAGCTGTTTTTT CASSPQTILAGGPITGELFF
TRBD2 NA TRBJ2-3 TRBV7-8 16 TGTGCCAGCAGCTTTGGACTAGCGGGTCTCACAGATACGCAGTATTTT CASSFGLAGLTDTQYF
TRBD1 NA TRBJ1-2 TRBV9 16 TGTGCCAGCAGCGTAGGAGGACAGGGGGCCGCCGGTGGCTACACCTTC CASSVGGQGAAGGYTF
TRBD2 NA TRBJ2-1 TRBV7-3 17 TGTGCCAGCAGCCCCCCCGGACTAGCGGGGGGGCTCAATGAGCAGTTCTTC CASSPPGLAGGLNEQFF
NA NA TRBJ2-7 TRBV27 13 TGTGCCAGCAGTTTAAAGTCAGCCTACGAGCAGTACTTC CASSLKSAYEQYF
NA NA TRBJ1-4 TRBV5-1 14 TGCGCCAGCAGCTTGCGGGGTCCCAATGAAAAACTGTTTTTT CASSLRGPNEKLFF
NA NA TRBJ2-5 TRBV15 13 TGTGCCACCAGCGGGGACTCCCAAGAGACCCAGTACTTC CATSGDSQETQYF
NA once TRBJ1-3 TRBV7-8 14 TGTGCCAGCAGCTTAGGAGGGTCTGGAAACACCATATATTTT CASSLGGSGNTIYF
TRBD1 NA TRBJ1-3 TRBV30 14 TGTGCCTGCTCCTCGGACAGGGGCGGAAACACCATATATTTT CACSSDRGGNTIYF
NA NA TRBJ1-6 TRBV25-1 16 TGTGCCAGCAGTGAGGGGGGGGGCGGGATGAATTCACCCCTCCACTTT CASSEGGGGMNSPLHF
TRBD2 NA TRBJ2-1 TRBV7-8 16 TGTGCCAGCAGATCTCTTCCGGGACTAGCGGAATATGAGCAGTTCTTC CASRSLPGLAEYEQFF
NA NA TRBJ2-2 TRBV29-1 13 TGCAGCGTTGTGGTGGGCCGGACCGGGGAGCTGTTTTTT CSVVVGRTGELFF
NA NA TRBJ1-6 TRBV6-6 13 TGTGCCAGCAGGCAGGGAGGGAATTCACCCCTCCACTTT CASRQGGNSPLHF
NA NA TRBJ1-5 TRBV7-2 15 TGTGCCAGCAGTCGCGACGGGACACTGTATCAGCCCCAGCATTTT CASSRDGTLYQPQHF
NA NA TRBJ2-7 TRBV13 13 TGTGCCAGCAGCCTACTCGGTGTCTACGAGCAGTACTTC CASSLLGVYEQYF
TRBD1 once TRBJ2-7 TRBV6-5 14 TGTGCCAGCAGCCCGGGACAGGGTCTCTACGAGCAGTACTTC CASSPGQGLYEQYF
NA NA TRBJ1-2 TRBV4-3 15 TGCGCCAGCAGCCAAGCGGGGTTCGAGTCGGAGGGCTACACCTTC CASSQAGFESEGYTF
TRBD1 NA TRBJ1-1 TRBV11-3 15 TGTGCCAGCAGCCCGCGGGACAGGGGGAACACTGAAGCTTTCTTT CASSPRDRGNTEAFF
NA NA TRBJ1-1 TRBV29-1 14 TGCAGCGTTGACGAATTCAGGGGATGGGGTGAAGCTTTCTTT CSVDEFRGWGEAFF
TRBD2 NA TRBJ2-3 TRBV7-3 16 TGTGCCAGCAGCTTAGGGGCGGGGGGGCTGGGAGATACGCAGTATTTT CASSLGAGGLGDTQYF
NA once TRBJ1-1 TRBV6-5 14 TGTGCCAGCACTTTAAGGGCGCAGGGCACTGAAGCTTTCTTT CASTLRAQGTEAFF
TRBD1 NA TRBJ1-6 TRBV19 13 TGTGCCAGTTCGGGGACAGATACTTCACCCCTCCACTTT CASSGTDTSPLHF
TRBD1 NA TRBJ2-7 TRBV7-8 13 TGTGCCAGCAGCTCGGGACAGACCTACGAGCAGTACTTC CASSSGQTYEQYF
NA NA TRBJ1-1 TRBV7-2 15 TGTGCCAGCAGCTCCAGCGGGGGCATAGGCGCTGAAGCTTTCTTT CASSSSGGIGAEAFF
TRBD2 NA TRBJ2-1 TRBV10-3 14 TGTGCCATCAGTGCGGGCGGGGGGACCAATGAGCAGTTCTTC CAISAGGGTNEQFF
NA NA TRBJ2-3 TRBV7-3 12 TGTGCCAGCAGCCGACTGTCAGATACGCAGTATTTT CASSRLSDTQYF
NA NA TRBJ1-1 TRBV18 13 TGTGCCAGCTCACCTCCGGGGATACAGGAAGCTTTCTTT CASSPPGIQEAFF
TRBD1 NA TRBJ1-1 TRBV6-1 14 TGTGCCAGCAGGACAGGGGATATGAACACTGAAGCTTTCTTT CASRTGDMNTEAFF
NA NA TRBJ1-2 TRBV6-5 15 TGTGCCAGCAGGTTCGGGGAGCTAACTAACTATGGCTACACCTTC CASRFGELTNYGYTF
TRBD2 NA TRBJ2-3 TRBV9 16 TGTGCCAGCAGCGTAGCAGCGGGGGAGTTCACAGATACGCAGTATTTT CASSVAAGEFTDTQYF
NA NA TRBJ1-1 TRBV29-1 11 TGCAGTGCTTTTGAGCGTACTGAAGCTTTCTTT CSAFERTEAFF
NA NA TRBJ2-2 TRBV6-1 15 TGTGCCAGCAGTGAAGCCGTGGAGGGGTCCGGGGAGCTGTTTTTT CASSEAVEGSGELFF
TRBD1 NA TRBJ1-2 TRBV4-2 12 TGTGCCAGCAGCTACAGGGGTGGAGGCTACACCTTC CASSYRGGGYTF
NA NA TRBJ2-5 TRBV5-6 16 TGTGCCAGCAGCTTGGCCAGCGGCGCGTACCAAGAGACCCAGTACTTC CASSLASGAYQETQYF
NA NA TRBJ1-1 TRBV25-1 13 TGTGCCAGCAGTGAAGGTCCAGTGAACCGAGCTTTCTTT CASSEGPVNRAFF
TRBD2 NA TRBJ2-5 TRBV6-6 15 TGTGCCAGCAAAAAAACTAGCGGGGGGCAAGAGACCCAGTACTTC CASKKTSGGQETQYF
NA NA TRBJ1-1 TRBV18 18 TGTGCCAGCTCACCAGGGGCGGGGCTCGGGAAAGGGGACACTGAAGCTTTCTTT CASSPGAGLGKGDTEAFF
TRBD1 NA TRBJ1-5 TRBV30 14 TGTGCCTGGAGTGTAGGACAGGGGAGACAGCCCCAGCATTTT CAWSVGQGRQPQHF
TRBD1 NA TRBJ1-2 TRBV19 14 TGTGCCAGTATCCCGACGGGACAGAACTATGGCTACACCTTC CASIPTGQNYGYTF
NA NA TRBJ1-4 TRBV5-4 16 TGTGCCAGCAGTCCGAGTCAAGGACAGAGAAATGAAAAACTGTTTTTT CASSPSQGQRNEKLFF
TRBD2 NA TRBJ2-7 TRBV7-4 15 TGTGCCAGCAGCCTACCCGAAAGCGGGAGCTACGAGCAGTACTTC CASSLPESGSYEQYF
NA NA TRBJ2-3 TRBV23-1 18 TGCGCCAGCAGTCCCCGGGACTTGGATTTCACTAGCACAGATACGCAGTATTTT CASSPRDLDFTSTDTQYF
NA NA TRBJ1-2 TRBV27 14 TGTGCCAGCAGTTTATCGAACAGGGACTATGGCTACACCTTC CASSLSNRDYGYTF
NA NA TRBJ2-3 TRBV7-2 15 TGTGCCAGCAGCTTTCCGGGACTCATCACAGATACGCAGTATTTT CASSFPGLITDTQYF
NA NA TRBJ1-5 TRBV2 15 TGTGCCAGCAGTGGGGAGGGGAGAAGCAATCAGCCCCAGCATTTT CASSGEGRSNQPQHF
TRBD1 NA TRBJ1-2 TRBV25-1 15 TGTGCCAGCAGTGCCCCCGGGACAGGGGACTATGGCTACACCTTC CASSAPGTGDYGYTF
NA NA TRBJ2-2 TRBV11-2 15 TGTGCCAGCAGCTCCCTCCAGGGGAACACCGGGGAGCTGTTTTTT CASSSLQGNTGELFF
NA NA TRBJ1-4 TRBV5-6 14 TGTGCCAGCAGCCTAAGGAGCGCTAATGAAAAACTGTTTTTT CASSLRSANEKLFF
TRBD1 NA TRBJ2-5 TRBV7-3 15 TGTGCCAGCAGCCCCGGGACAGGGGGCCAAGAGACCCAGTACTTC CASSPGTGGQETQYF
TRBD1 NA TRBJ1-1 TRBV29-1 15 TGCAGCGCCTTATCCCGGGACAGGGGGGGCACTGAAGCTTTCTTT CSALSRDRGGTEAFF
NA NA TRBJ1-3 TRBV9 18 TGTGCCAGCAGCGTAGGGACAGCGACTTCCCTCATTGGAAACACCATATATTTT CASSVGTATSLIGNTIYF
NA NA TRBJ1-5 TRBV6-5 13 TGTGCCAGCAGCGAGGGCCACAATCAGCCCCAGCATTTT CASSEGHNQPQHF
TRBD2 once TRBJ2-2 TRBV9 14 TGTGCCAGCAAAGCGGGGGGGCGTACCGGGGAGCTGTTTTTT CASKAGGRTGELFF
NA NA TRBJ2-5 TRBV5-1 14 TGCGCCAGCAGCCCGCGACAGGCTCAAGGGACCCAGTACTTC CASSPRQAQGTQYF
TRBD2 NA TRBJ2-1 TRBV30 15 TGTGCCTGGAGTGTACGCCAGCGGGGGTACAATGAGCAGTTCTTC CAWSVRQRGYNEQFF